The rows below give T cell receptor beta chains drawn from one sample of a study of T cell repertoires in cytomegalovirus infection. TCRdb independently ran MiXCR on the reads; one entry per CDR3 protein. The sample contains some 150,000 distinct CDR3 sequences, about 6% of which appear only once. Source material: PBMCs. Receptor source: a human donor in good health (CMV status not recorded). Some clones in this sample may be carry-over from other donors' samples. The CDR3 runs from the conserved cysteine through the conserved F or W. A D gene is named only where the DNA matches it firmly. Not every row has a clone size; where given, it reads once, few, many or a size class.

v_call	d_call	clone_size	j_call	cdr3_aa	cdr3_nt
TRBV7-2	TRBD1	many	TRBJ2-5	CASSYRTGWPQETQYF	TGTGCCAGCAGCTATAGGACAGGGTGGCCCCAAGAGACCCAGTACTTC
TRBV4-1	.	.	TRBJ2-1	CASSPVGILEQFF	TGCGCCAGCAGCCCAGTCGGCATACTAGAGCAGTTCTTC
TRBV20-1	TRBD2	.	TRBJ2-3	CSVPGGGTDTQYF	TGCAGTGTTCCGGGAGGGGGCACAGATACGCAGTATTTT
TRBV27	TRBD1	many	TRBJ1-1	CASSPRTGGYTEAFF	TGTGCCAGCAGTCCCCGGACAGGGGGCTACACTGAAGCTTTCTTT
TRBV4-2	.	many	TRBJ1-1	CASSPGPPQGTEAFF	TGTGCCAGCAGCCCAGGTCCTCCCCAGGGCACTGAAGCTTTCTTT
TRBV6-2/TRBV6-3	.	few	TRBJ1-5	CASNKQGSRGNQPQHF	TGTGCCAGCAATAAACAGGGATCCAGAGGCAATCAGCCCCAGCATTTT
TRBV2	.	many	TRBJ2-1	CASSVRGEQFF	TGTGCCAGCAGTGTAAGAGGTGAGCAGTTCTTC
TRBV7-2	TRBD2	many	TRBJ2-7	CASAGGLSYEQYF	TGTGCCAGCGCGGGGGGGCTATCCTACGAGCAGTACTTC
TRBV20-1	TRBD2	.	TRBJ2-1	CSATLAGGPSNNEQFF	TGCAGTGCTACACTAGCGGGGGGGCCCTCTAACAATGAGCAGTTCTTC
TRBV7-3	.	many	TRBJ2-7	CASSLWAFSEQYF	TGTGCCAGCAGCTTATGGGCATTCTCCGAGCAGTACTTC
TRBV10-3	.	few	TRBJ1-6	CAIQGQGDSPLHF	TGTGCCATCCAGGGACAAGGGGATTCACCCCTCCACTTT
TRBV7-3	TRBD2	many	TRBJ2-1	CASSLLGLEIYNEQFF	TGTGCCAGCAGCTTATTGGGACTAGAGATTTACAATGAGCAGTTCTTC
TRBV29-1	TRBD1	.	TRBJ1-5	CSVGTGRDQPQHF	TGCAGCGTTGGGACAGGGAGAGATCAGCCCCAGCATTTT
TRBV28	TRBD2	many	TRBJ2-1	CASSLYSASGGSNEQFF	TGTGCCAGCAGTTTATACTCGGCTAGCGGGGGGAGCAATGAGCAGTTCTTC
TRBV7-2	TRBD2	many	TRBJ2-1	CASSFGGSSYNEQFF	TGTGCCAGCAGCTTCGGGGGGAGCTCCTACAATGAGCAGTTCTTC
TRBV7-2	TRBD1	many	TRBJ2-5	CASSLGTGVQETQYF	TGTGCCAGCAGCTTAGGGACAGGGGTCCAAGAGACCCAGTACTTC
TRBV6-4	TRBD2	many	TRBJ2-3	CASSPLAGGPDTQYF	TGTGCCAGCAGTCCACTAGCGGGGGGGCCAGATACGCAGTATTTT
TRBV7-2	.	many	TRBJ1-2	CASSLIGGNYGYTF	TGTGCCAGCAGCTTAATCGGCGGTAACTATGGCTACACCTTC
TRBV19	.	few	TRBJ1-3	CASASDSSAFNTIYF	TGTGCCAGTGCGTCGGACAGTTCTGCATTTAACACCATATATTTT
TRBV28	TRBD1	.	TRBJ1-5	CASRDGTGDYSNQPQHF	TGTGCCAGCAGGGATGGGACAGGAGATTATAGCAATCAGCCCCAGCATTTT
TRBV7-2	.	many	TRBJ2-7	CASSLVGGRVSYEQYF	TGTGCCAGCAGCTTAGTAGGCGGGCGGGTTTCCTACGAGCAGTACTTC
TRBV7-2	TRBD2	many	TRBJ2-3	CASSSMRLAGGDTDTQYF	TGTGCCAGCAGCTCAATGCGACTAGCGGGGGGAGACACAGATACGCAGTATTTT
TRBV7-2	.	many	TRBJ1-1	CASSLGGGQTEAFF	TGTGCCAGCAGCTTAGGAGGTGGCCAAACTGAAGCTTTCTTT
TRBV24-1	TRBD2	few	TRBJ2-1	CATSDPLAGGLWGEQFF	TGTGCCACCAGTGACCCGCTAGCGGGGGGGCTCTGGGGTGAGCAGTTCTTC
TRBV6-6	.	.	TRBJ2-3	CASSYSAGRSTDTQYF	TGTGCCAGCAGTTACTCTGCAGGTCGAAGCACAGATACGCAGTATTTT
TRBV3-1	TRBD2	few	TRBJ2-7	CASSPFGGGTYEQYF	TGTGCCAGCAGCCCATTCGGGGGGGGGACCTACGAGCAGTACTTC
TRBV24-1	TRBD1	few	TRBJ2-5	CATSDPTGAGQETQYF	TGTGCCACCAGTGATCCGACAGGGGCAGGTCAAGAGACCCAGTACTTC
TRBV28	.	many	TRBJ2-6	CASARGLLTGANVLTF	TGTGCCAGTGCCAGGGGCTTGCTCACTGGGGCCAACGTCCTGACTTTC
TRBV18	TRBD1	few	TRBJ2-6	CASSPTGRSGANVLTF	TGTGCCAGCTCACCGACAGGGCGCTCTGGGGCCAACGTCCTGACTTTC
TRBV7-8	.	many	TRBJ2-4	CASSQTRGPRNIQYF	TGTGCCAGCAGCCAGACTCGGGGGCCAAGGAACATTCAGTACTTC
TRBV19	TRBD2	.	TRBJ2-3	CASGQRGSTDTQYF	TGTGCCAGTGGGCAGCGGGGGAGCACAGATACGCAGTATTTT
TRBV6-6	.	many	TRBJ2-5	CASSYQGEAETQYF	TGTGCCAGCAGTTATCAGGGGGAGGCAGAGACCCAGTACTTC
TRBV19	TRBD1	many	TRBJ2-7	CASSKNGQGGDYEQYF	TGTGCCAGTAGCAAAAATGGACAGGGTGGGGACTACGAGCAGTACTTC
TRBV2	.	.	TRBJ2-5	CASMWRGQETQYF	TGTGCCAGCATGTGGCGGGGCCAAGAGACCCAGTACTTC
TRBV7-2	.	many	TRBJ2-3	CASSLVGGPKVETQYF	TGTGCCAGCAGCTTGGTGGGGGGGCCTAAGGTAGAGACGCAGTATTTT
TRBV5-5	TRBD1	many	TRBJ1-6	CASSFGQGNSPLHF	TGTGCCAGCAGCTTTGGACAGGGCAATTCACCCCTCCACTTT
TRBV7-2	TRBD1	many	TRBJ2-2	CASSFTGGPGELFF	TGTGCCAGCAGCTTCACAGGGGGACCCGGGGAGCTGTTTTTT
TRBV28	.	few	TRBJ1-3	CASSSPYRAGNTIYF	TGTGCCAGCAGTTCCCCTTACAGGGCTGGAAACACCATATATTTT
TRBV15	TRBD1	many	TRBJ1-2	CATSRAGRGGTVYGYTF	TGTGCCACCAGCAGAGCGGGACGGGGAGGGACAGTCTATGGCTACACCTTC